The 20 T cell receptor beta chains in this list originate from one sample, sequenced in a study of tissue T cells after allogeneic stem cell transplantation. Time point described: mouse harvest day 14 after allogeneic transplant. Tail vein injection delivered 10^7 T-cell-depleted bone marrow cells and 10^6 splenic CD5+ T cells. Method: immunoSEQ multiplex PCR; TCRdb's copy keeps in-frame clones and lacks some. Here the sample spans around 2,300 clones, under 60% being singletons. The sample was lymph node tissue. The receptors derive from a female BALB/c mouse given C57BL/6 T cells with graft-versus-host disease after an allogeneic hematopoietic cell transplant.

As for this clone: Each gene name is a mouse one. Read sequence stops 1 residue before the CDR3 end, and the germline J gene provides the missing end. The chain combines TRBV13-2 with TRBJ2-4; D unresolved. The ends were cut back, 0 bases at V and 1 base at J, with 3 bases in the middle. CDR3 length: 13 amino acids. CDR1 NNHNN and CDR2 SYGAGS come from the germline V gene (reference sequence). CDR3 amino acids: CASGDAGQNTLYF. Incomplete CDR3 DNA: TGTGCCAGCGGTGATGCGGGTCAAAACACCTTGTAC.

This clone has just a few counts. The genes and germline here are from mouse. The part of the CDR3 DNA that was read is TGTGCCAGCAGTCAGGGTTCTGGAAATACGCTCTAT. Its protein product is CASSQGSGNTLY. The CDR3 reads in full as CASSQGSGNTLYF. The gene calls are TRBV15 and TRBJ1-3; weak D call: TRBD1 (5 bases). Read sequence stops 1 residue before the CDR3 end, and the germline J gene provides the missing end. Trimming removed 5 bases from V and 0 bases from J, with 5 bases in between. Germline V lookup: CDR1 SGHND, CDR2 FRSKSL. The CDR3 sequence is 13 residues long.

Concerning this clone itself: Germline and genes: mouse. The read terminates 1 residue ahead of where the CDR3 ends, so the germline J gene completes it. V usage is TRBV13-3 and J usage is TRBJ1-1, with TRBD1 identical over 7 bases. J gave up 1 base and V 7 bases, and 1 base lay outside the gene matches. CDR1 NNHDY and CDR2 SYVADS come from the germline V gene. The CDR3 extends over 12 amino acids. CDR3 sequence reads: CASGDRNTEVFF. The part of the CDR3 DNA that was read is TGTGCCAGCGGGGACAGAAACACAGAAGTCTTC.

This clone was observed a handful of times. Mouse names are used for the genes. Partial CDR3 DNA: TGTGCCAGCAGCCTAACCAGAAACGAAAGATTATTT. This sequence encodes CASSLTRNERLF. The whole CDR3 sequence reads CASSLTRNERLFF. The chain has TRBV4 and TRBJ1-4, with D uncertain. Read data end 1 residue before the CDR3 end; the end is taken from the germline J gene. The germline gives CDR1 LGHDT, CDR2 YNNKQL (reference sequence). V lost 5 bases to trimming and J lost 5 bases, with 9 bases between them. The CDR3 length is 13 residues.

As concerns this clone: Gene names and germline match the mouse. The read ends 1 residue before the CDR3 terminus; that terminus is restored from the germline J gene. The V call is TRBV13-2, the J call TRBJ2-5; 10 nucleotides match TRBD2. Looked up from germline, CDR1 is NNHNN and CDR2 is SYGAGS (reference sequence). The CDR3 sequence is 13 residues long. V lost 5 bases and J lost 6; bases outside the gene matches: 3. Incomplete CDR3 DNA: TGTGCCAGCGGGGACTGGGGGATGGACACCCAGTAC. Translating gives CASGDWGMDTQY. The complete CDR3 protein is CASGDWGMDTQYF.

With respect to this clone: Gene names and germline match the mouse. The CDR3 goes on 1 residue after the read ends, and that part is filled in from the germline J gene. The rearrangement joins TRBV31 to TRBJ2-3; TRBD1 matches 9 bases. Germline CDR1 GKSSPN, CDR2 SITVG. Losses at the gene ends were 3 bases for V and 1 base for J; bases not matched to a gene: 8. This CDR3 spans 16 amino acids. CDR3 DNA, as far as it was read: TGTGCCTGGAGCCCGGGACAGGGTGGGGGTGCAGAAACGCTGTAT. Translating gives CAWSPGQGGGAETLY. The CDR3 reads in full as CAWSPGQGGGAETLYF.

Turning to this clone: The genes and germline here are from mouse. The observed sequence ends 1 residue before the CDR3 terminus, with the missing tail filled in from the germline J gene. This chain connects TRBV13-1 to TRBJ1-1; 8 bases agree with TRBD1. V lost 2 bases to trimming and J lost 4 bases; unmatched junction nucleotides: 7. This CDR3 contains 15 residues. Germline V gene lookup returns CDR1 NSHNY and CDR2 SYGAGN. The chain's CDR3 is CASSEGRGPATEVFF. Incomplete CDR3 DNA: TGTGCCAGCAGTGAGGGCAGGGGGCCGGCCACAGAAGTCTTC.

As to this clone: The gene symbols are mouse symbols. With the read ending 1 residue before the CDR3 end, the germline J gene is used to fill in that end. The chain employs TRBV5 and TRBJ2-7, with 10 nucleotides matching TRBD2. Germline V gives CDR1 LGHNA, CDR2 YNLKQL (reference sequence). Losses at the gene ends were 4 bases for V and 0 bases for J; bases not matched to a gene: 3. This CDR3 has 15 residues. CDR3 amino acids: CASSPDWGSSYEQYF. The sequenced CDR3 bases are TGTGCCAGCAGCCCGGACTGGGGGAGCTCCTATGAACAGTAC.

Comments on this clone: Gene names are mouse gene names. The CDR3 is cut off 1 residue early in the read; its end comes from the germline J gene. The chain links TRBV15 to TRBJ2-7; TRBD1 or TRBD2 may be the D gene (6 bases each). The CDR3 spans 13 residues. Germline V gene lookup returns CDR1 SGHND and CDR2 FRSKSL. Trimming took 3 bases from V and 7 from J, leaving 13 bases between them. The CDR3 spells CASSFMGAGEQYF. The sequenced part of the CDR3 DNA is TGTGCCAGCAGTTTTATGGGGGCAGGAGAACAGTAC.

Judged by abundance, this clone is large. All gene names here are mouse names. Coverage ceases 1 residue before the CDR3 finishes, and the germline J gene fills in the end. The chain joins TRBV29 to TRBJ2-1; D is perhaps TRBD1 or TRBD2 (5 bases each). The CDR3 has 14 residues. Germline V gene lookup returns CDR1 MSHET and CDR2 SYDVDS. Trimming cost V 5 bases and J 1 base, with 9 bases left between them. Incomplete CDR3 DNA: TGTGCTAGCAGTCCGGGACGGAACTATGCTGAGCAGTTC. Translated: CASSPGRNYAEQF. The full CDR3 protein reads CASSPGRNYAEQFF.

The sample holds a few counts of this clone. The gene symbols are mouse symbols. From the germline J gene comes the end of the CDR3, since the read stops 1 residue before it. The chain is built from TRBV20 and TRBJ1-3, with 7 bases identical to TRBD1. CDR1 GFQATS and CDR2 STVNSAI come from the germline V gene. With 3 bases clipped from V and 4 bases from J, the junction kept 3 bases outside the gene matches. The CDR3 totals 13 residues. CDR3 DNA, as far as it was read: TGTGGTGCTAGACAGGGGAGGGGAAATACGCTCTAT. Protein: CGARQGRGNTLY. The complete CDR3 reads CGARQGRGNTLYF.

About this clone: Gene names denote mouse genes. The CDR3 end is not reached by the read, which stops 1 residue before it; the germline J gene fills it in. The chain carries TRBV12-1 and TRBJ2-1; 11 nucleotides agree with TRBD2. V shed 4 bases, J shed 1 base, and the junction held 8 bases outside the gene matches. The CDR3 spans 17 residues. Per germline, CDR1 SGHSN and CDR2 HYEKVE. The CDR3 loop is CASSPTGGARNYAEQFF. The DNA read from the CDR3 is TGTGCCAGCTCACCCACTGGGGGGGCGAGGAACTATGCTGAGCAGTTC.

This clone is medium-sized (0.01 to 0.1%) by share. Genes and germline come from the mouse. Partial CDR3 DNA: TGTGCAAGCAGCCTTATTAGCTCCTATGAACAGTAC. It encodes CASSLISSYEQY. In full, the CDR3 is CASSLISSYEQYF. The chain carries TRBV16 and TRBJ2-7; D gene ambiguous. The read halts 1 residue ahead of the CDR3 end, with the missing end drawn from the germline J gene. V lost 5 bases and J lost 0, with 8 bases in between. Germline V CDR1 and CDR2: SGHSA, FRNQAP. This CDR3 is 13 amino acids long.

Concerning this clone: Mouse names are used for the genes. Read sequence stops 1 residue before the CDR3 end, and the germline J gene provides the missing end. The gene calls are TRBV26 and TRBJ1-6; D remains unclear. TRBJ1-6 is given ORF status, its function remaining uncertain. The V gene lost 3 bases and the J gene lost 3 bases, with 6 bases spanning the gap. Germline CDR1 KGHPV, CDR2 FQNQEV (reference sequence). This CDR3 is 14 amino acids long. The sequenced CDR3 bases are TGTGCCAGCAGTCTCGGGATCTATAATTCGCCCCTCTAC. Translating gives CASSLGIYNSPLY. In full, the CDR3 reads CASSLGIYNSPLYF.

A remark on this clone: The gene names given are mouse names. The CDR3 extends 1 residue past the end of the read, so its final part is completed from the germline J gene. The chain uses TRBV3 and TRBJ1-1, with TRBD1 as a possible D gene (5 bases). V dropped 2 bases and J dropped 5 bases, with 6 bases sitting between them. Germline assignment: CDR1 SNHLY and CDR2 FYNGKV (reference sequence). The CDR3 contains 12 residues. This CDR3 reads CASSLRGTEVFF. The CDR3 DNA, read in part, is TGTGCCAGCAGCTTACGGGGGACAGAAGTCTTC.

Comments on this clone: Here the gene names and germline are mouse. Read coverage stops 1 residue before the CDR3 terminus; the germline J gene supplies the remainder. The V and J genes are TRBV4 and TRBJ2-5, with 12 bases matching TRBD2. The CDR3 consists of 15 residues. V lost 4 bases to trimming and J lost 6 bases; unmatched junction nucleotides: 5. Per germline, CDR1 LGHDT and CDR2 YNNKQL (reference sequence). The CDR3 is CASSLTGGALDTQYF. The sequenced part of the CDR3 DNA is TGTGCCAGCAGCTTGACTGGGGGGGCGCTGGACACCCAGTAC.

This clone has a handful of counts. Gene names are the mouse ones. Coverage ceases 1 residue before the CDR3 finishes, and the germline J gene fills in the end. The genes are TRBV13-2 and TRBJ1-6; the D gene is possibly TRBD1 (6 bases). TRBJ1-6 is placed among ORFs of uncertain function. This CDR3 has 14 amino acids. Looked up from germline, CDR1 is NNHNN and CDR2 is SYGAGS (reference sequence). Trimming pared 3 bases from V and 5 bases from J, leaving 9 bases between. Partial CDR3 DNA: TGTGCCAGCGGTGTTGGACAGAATAATTCGCCCCTCTAC. Translated, it gives CASGVGQNNSPLY. Given in full, the CDR3 is CASGVGQNNSPLYF.

On this clone itself: The gene symbols are mouse symbols. The read ends 1 residue shy of where the CDR3 ends; the end is completed using the germline J gene. The rearrangement uses TRBV26 and TRBJ2-5, with a weak D call TRBD1 (6 bases). This CDR3 has 15 residues. Deletions cut 0 bases from V and 0 bases from J, with 7 bases between. Germline lookup yields CDR1 KGHPV and CDR2 FQNQEV (reference sequence). CDR3 DNA (partial): TGTGCCAGCAGTCTGTCGGGACAAAACCAAGACACCCAGTAC. It is translated as CASSLSGQNQDTQY. In full, the CDR3 reads CASSLSGQNQDTQYF.

As for this clone: All gene names here are mouse names. The CDR3 here is CASSYFRGNQDTQYF. The CDR3 bases that were read are TGTGCCAGCAGCTACTTCCGGGGTAACCAAGACACCCAGTAC. The rearrangement joins TRBV4 to TRBJ2-5, with D uncertain. The read is 1 residue too short to cover the CDR3 end, so that end is filled in from the germline J gene. Deletions cut 3 bases from V and 0 bases from J, with 10 bases between. Germline V gives CDR1 LGHDT, CDR2 YNNKQL (reference sequence). The CDR3 consists of 15 residues.

In regard to this clone: Genes and germline are mouse. The CDR3 extends 1 residue past the end of the read, so its final part is completed from the germline J gene. The chain joins TRBV20 to TRBJ2-1; perhaps TRBD1 as D (5 bases). This CDR3 spans 12 amino acids. The germline gives CDR1 GFQATS, CDR2 STVNSAI. CDR3 bases read: TGTGGGATAAGGGGTCACTATGCTGAGCAGTTC. This translates into CGIRGHYAEQF. The entire CDR3 protein is CGIRGHYAEQFF. Looking up the rest from reference TRBV20 and TRBJ2-1 gives the full variable domain: GALVYQYPRRTICKSGTSMRMECQAVGFQATSVAWYRQSPQKTFELIALSTVNSAIKYEQNFTQEKFPISHPNLSFSSMTVLNAYLEDRGLYLCGIRGHYAEQFFGPGTRLTVL.